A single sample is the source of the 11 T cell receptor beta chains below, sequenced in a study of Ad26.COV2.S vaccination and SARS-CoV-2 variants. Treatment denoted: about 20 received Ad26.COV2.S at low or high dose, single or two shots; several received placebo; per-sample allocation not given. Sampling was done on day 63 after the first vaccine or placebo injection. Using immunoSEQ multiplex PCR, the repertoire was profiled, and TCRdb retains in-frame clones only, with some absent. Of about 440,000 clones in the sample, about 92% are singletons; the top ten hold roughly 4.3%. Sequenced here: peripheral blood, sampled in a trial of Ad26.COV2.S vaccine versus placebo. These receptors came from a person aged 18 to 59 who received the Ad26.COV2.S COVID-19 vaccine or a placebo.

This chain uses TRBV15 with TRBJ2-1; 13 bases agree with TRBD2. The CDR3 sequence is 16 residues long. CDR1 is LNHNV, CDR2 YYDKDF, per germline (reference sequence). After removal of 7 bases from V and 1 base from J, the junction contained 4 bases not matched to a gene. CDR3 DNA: TGTGCCACCACCAAACTAGCGGGGGGGTCCTACAATGAGCAGTTCTTC. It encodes CATTKLAGGSYNEQFF.

The CDR3 DNA follows: TGTGCCAGCAGCGTACAGGGGGCGGGAGGGCCTACAGAGACCGGGGAGCTGTTTTTT. Translating gives CASSVQGAGGPTETGELFF. The chain joins TRBV9 to TRBJ2-2, with a possible D match to TRBD2 (9 bases). Trimming left V 1 base short and J 5 bases short, with 24 bases between. The germline CDR1 and CDR2 sequences are SGDLS and YYNGEE. The CDR3 spans 19 residues.

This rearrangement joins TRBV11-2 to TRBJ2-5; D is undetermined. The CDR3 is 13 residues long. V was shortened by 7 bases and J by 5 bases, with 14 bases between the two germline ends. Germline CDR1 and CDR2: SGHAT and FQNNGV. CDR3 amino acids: CASTVKGGETQYF. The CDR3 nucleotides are TGTGCCAGCACCGTAAAGGGTGGGGAGACCCAGTACTTC.

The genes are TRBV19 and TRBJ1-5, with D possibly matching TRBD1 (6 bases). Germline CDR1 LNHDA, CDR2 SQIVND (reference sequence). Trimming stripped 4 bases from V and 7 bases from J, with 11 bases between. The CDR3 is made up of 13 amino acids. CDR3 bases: TGTGCCAGTAGTACCCAGGGGCACCAGCCCCAGCATTTT. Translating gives CASSTQGHQPQHF.

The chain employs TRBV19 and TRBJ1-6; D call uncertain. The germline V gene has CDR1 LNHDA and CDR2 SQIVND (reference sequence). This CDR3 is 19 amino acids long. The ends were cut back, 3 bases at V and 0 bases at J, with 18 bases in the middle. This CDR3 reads CASSIRGLGISSYNSPLHF. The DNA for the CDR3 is TGTGCCAGTAGTATTCGAGGGCTAGGGATCAGCTCCTATAATTCACCCCTCCACTTT.

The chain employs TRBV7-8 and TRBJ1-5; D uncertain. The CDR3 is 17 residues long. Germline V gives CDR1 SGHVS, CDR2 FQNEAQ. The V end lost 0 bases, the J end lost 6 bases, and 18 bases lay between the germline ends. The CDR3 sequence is CASSLAARQQLTQPQHF. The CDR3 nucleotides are TGTGCCAGCAGCTTAGCCGCCAGACAACAATTAACTCAGCCCCAGCATTTT.

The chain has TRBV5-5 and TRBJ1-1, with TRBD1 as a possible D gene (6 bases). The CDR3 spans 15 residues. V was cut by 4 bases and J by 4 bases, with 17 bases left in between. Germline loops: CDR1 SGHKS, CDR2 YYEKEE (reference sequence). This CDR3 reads CASSPGLRGGTEAFF. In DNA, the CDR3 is TGTGCCAGCAGCCCCGGCCTCAGGGGCGGCACTGAAGCTTTCTTT. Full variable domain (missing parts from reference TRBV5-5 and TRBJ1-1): DAGVTQSPTHLIKTRGQQVTLRCSPISGHKSVSWYQQVLGQGPQFIFQYYEKEERGRGNFPDRFSARQFPNYSSELNVNALLLGDSALYLCASSPGLRGGTEAFFGQGTRLTVV.

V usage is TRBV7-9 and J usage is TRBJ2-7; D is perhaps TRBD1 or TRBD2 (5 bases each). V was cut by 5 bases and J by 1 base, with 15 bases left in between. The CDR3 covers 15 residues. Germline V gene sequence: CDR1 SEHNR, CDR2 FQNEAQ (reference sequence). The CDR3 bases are TGTGCCAGCAGCCGGGCCGGGACCCCTTCCTACGAGCAGTACTTC. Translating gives CASSRAGTPSYEQYF.

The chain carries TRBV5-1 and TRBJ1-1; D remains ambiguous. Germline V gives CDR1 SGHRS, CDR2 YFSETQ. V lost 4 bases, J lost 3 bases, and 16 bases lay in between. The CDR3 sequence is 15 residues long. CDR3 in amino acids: CASSPRLVSDTEAFF. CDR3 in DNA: TGCGCCAGCAGCCCCCGTTTGGTCTCGGACACTGAAGCTTTCTTT. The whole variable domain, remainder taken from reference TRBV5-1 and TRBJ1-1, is KAGVTQTPRYLIKTRGQQVTLSCSPISGHRSVSWYQQTPGQGLQFLFEYFSETQRNKGNFPGRFSGRQFSNSRSEMNVSTLELGDSALYLCASSPRLVSDTEAFFGQGTRLTVV.

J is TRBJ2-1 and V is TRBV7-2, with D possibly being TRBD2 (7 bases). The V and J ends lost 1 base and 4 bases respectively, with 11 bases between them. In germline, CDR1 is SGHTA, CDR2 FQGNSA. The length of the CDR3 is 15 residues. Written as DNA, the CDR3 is TGTGCCAGCAGCTTAGTACAGGGAGGGTACAATGAGCAGTTCTTC. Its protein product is CASSLVQGGYNEQFF. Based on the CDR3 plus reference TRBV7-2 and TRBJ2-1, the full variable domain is GAGVSQSPSNKVTEKGKDVELRCDPISGHTALYWYRQSLGQGLEFLIYFQGNSAPDKSGLPSDRFSAERTGGSVSTLTIQRTQQEDSAVYLCASSLVQGGYNEQFFGPGTRLTVL.

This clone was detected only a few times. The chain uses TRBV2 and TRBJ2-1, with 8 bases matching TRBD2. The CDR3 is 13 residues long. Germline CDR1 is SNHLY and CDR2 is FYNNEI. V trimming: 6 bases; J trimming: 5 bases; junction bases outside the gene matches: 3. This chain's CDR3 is CASRLAENNEQFF. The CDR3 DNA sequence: TGTGCCAGCAGACTAGCGGAAAACAATGAGCAGTTCTTC.